This T cell receptor (beta chain) was retrieved from a study of identical twins. The study, taken as a whole, reports: Donors were not followed over many years; analysis was cross-sectional. For cord blood, abundant beta clonotypes had fewer insertions, unlike memory repertoires, which showed none.

Healthy Caucasians made up all donors. Germline V gene data show CDR1 as MGHRA and CDR2 as YSYEKL. There are 15 residues in the CDR3. Each CDR3 protein gets one entry after TCRdb re-called the 5' RACE reads with MiXCR. The sample contains approximately 1.8 million distinct CDR3 sequences, about 32% of which appear only once. The count of this clonotype is one. What it recognizes is unknown. Sequence at one end of the junction differs from germline and may be a read error. Sequenced sample: cord blood. The gene calls are TRBV4-1 and TRBJ2-4; a weak D match, TRBD2 (6 bases). The origin of this receptor is a newborn girl in good health. The CDR3 bases are TGCGCCAGCAGCCAGCGGGGCCTAGCCAAAAACATTCAGTCCTTC. Its translation is CASSQRGLAKNIQSF.